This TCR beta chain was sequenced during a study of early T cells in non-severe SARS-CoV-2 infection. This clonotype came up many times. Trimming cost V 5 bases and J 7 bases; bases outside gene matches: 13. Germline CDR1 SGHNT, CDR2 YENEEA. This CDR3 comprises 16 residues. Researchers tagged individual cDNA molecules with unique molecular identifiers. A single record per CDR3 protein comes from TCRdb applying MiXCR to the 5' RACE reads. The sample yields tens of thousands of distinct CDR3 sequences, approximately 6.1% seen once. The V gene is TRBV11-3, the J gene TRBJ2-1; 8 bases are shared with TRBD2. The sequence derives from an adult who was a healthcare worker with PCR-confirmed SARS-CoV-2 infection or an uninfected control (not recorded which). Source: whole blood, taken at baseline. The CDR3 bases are TGTGCCAGCAGCCCTAGTAGGAGCGGGGGTAGAAATGAGCAGTTCTTC. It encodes CASSPSRSGGRNEQFF.